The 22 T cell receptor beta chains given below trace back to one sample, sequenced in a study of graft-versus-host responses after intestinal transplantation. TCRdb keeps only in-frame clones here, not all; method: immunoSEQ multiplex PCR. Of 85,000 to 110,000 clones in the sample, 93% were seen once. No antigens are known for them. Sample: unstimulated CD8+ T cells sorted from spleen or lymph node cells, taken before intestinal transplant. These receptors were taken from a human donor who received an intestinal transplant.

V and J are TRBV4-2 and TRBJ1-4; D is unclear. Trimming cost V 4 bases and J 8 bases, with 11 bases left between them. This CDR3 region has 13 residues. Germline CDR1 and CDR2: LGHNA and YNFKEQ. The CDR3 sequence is CASSREEWEKLFF. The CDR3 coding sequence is TGTGCCAGCAGCCGTGAAGAATGGGAAAAACTGTTTTTT.

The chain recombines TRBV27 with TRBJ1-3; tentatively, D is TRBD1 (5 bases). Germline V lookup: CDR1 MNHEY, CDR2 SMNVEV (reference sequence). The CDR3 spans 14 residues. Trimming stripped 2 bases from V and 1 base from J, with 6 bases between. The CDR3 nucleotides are TGTGCCAGCAGTTTAGGGGGGTCTGGAAACACCATATATTTT. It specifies CASSLGGSGNTIYF.

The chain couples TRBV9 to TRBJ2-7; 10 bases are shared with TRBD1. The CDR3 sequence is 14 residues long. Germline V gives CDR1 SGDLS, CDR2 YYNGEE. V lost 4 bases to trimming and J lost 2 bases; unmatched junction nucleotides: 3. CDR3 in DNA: TGTGCCAGCAGCCCAGGACAGGGGGCCTACGAGCAGTACTTC. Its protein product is CASSPGQGAYEQYF.

In nucleotides, the CDR3 is TGTGCCAGCAGCTCAATGGGTGAGCAGTTCTTC. Its protein product is CASSSMGEQFF. The chain is built from TRBV9 and TRBJ2-1; no firm D call. This CDR3 spans 11 amino acids. The V gene's germline CDR1 is SGDLS and CDR2 YYNGEE. The V end lost 4 bases, the J end lost 9 bases, and 8 bases lay between the germline ends.

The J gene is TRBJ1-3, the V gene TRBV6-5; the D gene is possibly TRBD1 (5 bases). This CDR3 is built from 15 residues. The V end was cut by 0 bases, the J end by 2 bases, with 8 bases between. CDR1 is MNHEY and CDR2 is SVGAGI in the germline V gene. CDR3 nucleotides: TGTGCCAGCAGTTACTCGGCAGGGCCTGGAAACACCATATATTTT. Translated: CASSYSAGPGNTIYF.

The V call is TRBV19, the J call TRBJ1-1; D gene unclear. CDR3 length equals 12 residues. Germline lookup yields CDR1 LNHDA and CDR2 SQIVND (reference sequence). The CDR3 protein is CVSSISGTEAFF. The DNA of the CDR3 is TGTGTCAGCTCCATCTCGGGGACTGAAGCTTTCTTT.

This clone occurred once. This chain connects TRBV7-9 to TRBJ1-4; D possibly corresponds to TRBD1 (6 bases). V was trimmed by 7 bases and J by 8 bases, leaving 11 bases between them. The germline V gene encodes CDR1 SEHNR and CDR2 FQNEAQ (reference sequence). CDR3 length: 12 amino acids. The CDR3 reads CASTITGEKLFF. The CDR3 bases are TGTGCCAGCACCATAACAGGGGAAAAACTGTTTTTT.

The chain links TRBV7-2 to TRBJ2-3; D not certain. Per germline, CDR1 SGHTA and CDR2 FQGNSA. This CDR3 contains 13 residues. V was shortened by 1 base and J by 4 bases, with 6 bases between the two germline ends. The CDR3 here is CASSLGFSDTQYF. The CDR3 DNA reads TGTGCCAGCAGCTTAGGCTTTTCAGATACGCAGTATTTT.

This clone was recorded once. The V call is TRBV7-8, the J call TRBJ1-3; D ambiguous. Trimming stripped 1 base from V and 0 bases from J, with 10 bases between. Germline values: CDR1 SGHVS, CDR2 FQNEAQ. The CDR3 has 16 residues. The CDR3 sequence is CASSLGTRTSGNTIYF. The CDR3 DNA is TGTGCCAGCAGCTTAGGGACGCGGACCTCTGGAAACACCATATATTTT.

CDR3 sequence: CASSQDRSEYEQYF. The CDR3, as DNA: TGCGCCAGCAGCCAGGATAGGAGTGAATACGAGCAGTACTTC. V usage is TRBV23-1 and J usage is TRBJ2-7; no definite D call. TRBV23-1 is filed as an ORF, its function uncertain. V was pared by 6 bases and J by 4 bases, with 16 bases between. The CDR3 totals 14 residues.

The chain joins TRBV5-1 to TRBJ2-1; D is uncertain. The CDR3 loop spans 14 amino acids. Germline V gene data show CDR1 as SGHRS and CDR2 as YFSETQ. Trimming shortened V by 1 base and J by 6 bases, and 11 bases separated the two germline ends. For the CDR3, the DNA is TGCGCCAGCAGCTTGACGGGTGTCGGCAATGAGCAGTTCTTC. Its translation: CASSLTGVGNEQFF.

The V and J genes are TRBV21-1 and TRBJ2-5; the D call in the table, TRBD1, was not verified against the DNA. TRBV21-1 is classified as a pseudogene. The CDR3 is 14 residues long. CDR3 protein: CASSDQGQPETQYF. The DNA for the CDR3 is TGTGCCAGCAGCGACCAGGGACAGCCTGAGACCCAGTACTTC.

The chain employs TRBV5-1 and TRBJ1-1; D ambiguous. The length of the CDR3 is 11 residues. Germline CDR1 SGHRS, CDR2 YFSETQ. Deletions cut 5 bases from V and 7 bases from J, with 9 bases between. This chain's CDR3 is CASRGSDEAFF. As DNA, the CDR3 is TGCGCCAGCAGGGGGTCCGATGAAGCTTTCTTT.

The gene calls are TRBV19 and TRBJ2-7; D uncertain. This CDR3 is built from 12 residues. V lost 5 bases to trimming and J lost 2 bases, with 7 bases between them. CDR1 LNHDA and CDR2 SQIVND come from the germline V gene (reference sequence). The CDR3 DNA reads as TGTGCCAGTAGTGGTAGTCCCTACGAGCAGTACTTC. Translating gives CASSGSPYEQYF.

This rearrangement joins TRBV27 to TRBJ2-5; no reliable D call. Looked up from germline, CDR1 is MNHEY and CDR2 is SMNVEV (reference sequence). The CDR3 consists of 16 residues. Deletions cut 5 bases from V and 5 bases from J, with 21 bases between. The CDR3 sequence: CASSPLPGQLSETQYF. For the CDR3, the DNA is TGTGCCAGCAGTCCCCTCCCTGGGCAGCTTTCGGAGACCCAGTACTTC.

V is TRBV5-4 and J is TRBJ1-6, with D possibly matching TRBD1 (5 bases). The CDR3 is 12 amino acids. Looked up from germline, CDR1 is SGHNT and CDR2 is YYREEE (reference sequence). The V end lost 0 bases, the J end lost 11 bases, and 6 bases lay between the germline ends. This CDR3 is CASSLGGAPLHF. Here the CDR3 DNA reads TGTGCCAGCAGCTTGGGGGGCGCACCCCTCCACTTT.

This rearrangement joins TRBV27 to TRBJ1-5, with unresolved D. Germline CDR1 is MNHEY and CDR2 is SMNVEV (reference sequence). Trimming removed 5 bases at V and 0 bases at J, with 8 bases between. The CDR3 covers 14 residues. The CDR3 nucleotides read TGTGCCAGCAGTGGCGGGAATAGCAATCAGCCCCAGCATTTT. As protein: CASSGGNSNQPQHF.

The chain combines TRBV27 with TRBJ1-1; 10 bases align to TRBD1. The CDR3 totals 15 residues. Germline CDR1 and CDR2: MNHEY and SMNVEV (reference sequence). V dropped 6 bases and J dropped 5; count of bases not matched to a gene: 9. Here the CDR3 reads CASSLTGTGVTEAFF. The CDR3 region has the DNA TGTGCCAGCAGCCTCACCGGGACAGGGGTAACTGAAGCTTTCTTT.

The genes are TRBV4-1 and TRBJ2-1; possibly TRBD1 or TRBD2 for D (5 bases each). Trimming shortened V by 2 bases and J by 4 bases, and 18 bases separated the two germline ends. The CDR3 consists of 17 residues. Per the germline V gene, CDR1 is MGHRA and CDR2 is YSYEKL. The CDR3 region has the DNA TGCGCCAGCAGCCAATCCCGCCCGGGACCTGGATACAATGAGCAGTTCTTC. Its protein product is CASSQSRPGPGYNEQFF.

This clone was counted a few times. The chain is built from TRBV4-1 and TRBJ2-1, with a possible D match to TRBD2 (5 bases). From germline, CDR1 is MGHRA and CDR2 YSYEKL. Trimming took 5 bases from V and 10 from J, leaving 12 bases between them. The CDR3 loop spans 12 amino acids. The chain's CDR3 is CASSGGGAEQFF. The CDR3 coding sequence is TGCGCCAGCAGCGGCGGAGGAGCCGAGCAGTTCTTC.

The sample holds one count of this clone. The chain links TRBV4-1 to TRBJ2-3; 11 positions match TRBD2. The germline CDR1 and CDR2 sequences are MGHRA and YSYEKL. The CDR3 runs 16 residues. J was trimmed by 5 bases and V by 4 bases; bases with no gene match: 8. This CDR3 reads CASSPIAGGQGDTQYF. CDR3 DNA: TGCGCCAGCAGCCCGATAGCGGGGGGGCAAGGAGATACGCAGTATTTT.

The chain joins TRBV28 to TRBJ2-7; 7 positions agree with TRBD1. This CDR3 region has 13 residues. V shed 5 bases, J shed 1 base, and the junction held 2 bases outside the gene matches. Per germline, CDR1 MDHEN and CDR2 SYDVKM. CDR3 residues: CASSGTDSYEQYF. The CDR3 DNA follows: TGTGCCAGCAGTGGGACAGATTCCTACGAGCAGTACTTC. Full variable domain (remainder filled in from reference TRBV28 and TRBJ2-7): DVKVTQSSRYLVKRTGEKVFLECVQDMDHENMFWYRQDPGLGLRLIYFSYDVKMKEKGDIPEGYSVSREKKERFSLILESASTNQTSMYLCASSGTDSYEQYFGPGTRLTVT.